The next 9 T cell receptor beta chains were all read from a single sample in a study of cytotoxic CD8 clonotypes in ibrutinib-treated CLL. The assay was immunoSEQ multiplex PCR, and TCRdb's table has in-frame clones only and misses some. The table has about 49,000 clones, about half seen once. This sample comprised PBMCs, obtained after 12 months of ibrutinib treatment. These receptor sequences come from a human donor with chronic lymphocytic leukemia.

The chain recombines TRBV30 with TRBJ1-1, with D hard to call. Germline values: CDR1 GTSNPN, CDR2 SVGIG (reference sequence). The CDR3 is made up of 11 amino acids. Trimming took off 4 bases at V and 1 base at J, with 4 bases between the two ends. Here the CDR3 reads CAWKGNTEAFF. The DNA of the CDR3 is TGTGCCTGGAAAGGGAACACTGAAGCTTTCTTT. The entire variable domain, with the rest obtained from reference TRBV30 and TRBJ1-1, is as follows: SQTIHQWPATLVQPVGSPLSLECTVEGTSNPNLYWYRQAAGRGLQLLFYSVGIGQISSEVPQNLSASRPQDRQFILSSKKLLLSDSGFYLCAWKGNTEAFFGQGTRLTVV.

The chain couples TRBV7-8 to TRBJ1-4, with D possibly being TRBD1 (5 bases). The germline V and J ends were trimmed by 0 bases and 5 bases, with 13 bases remaining between them. The CDR3 is 16 amino acids. CDR1 and CDR2 from the germline V gene are SGHVS and FQNEAQ. Written as DNA, the CDR3 is TGTGCCAGCAGCTTAGCGCATCGGGGCCCAAATGAAAAACTGTTTTTT. This encodes CASSLAHRGPNEKLFF.

This clone was recorded a few times. The chain carries TRBV19 and TRBJ2-3; D is ambiguous. CDR1 is LNHDA, CDR2 SQIVND, per germline (reference sequence). The CDR3 contains 13 residues. Trimming took 5 bases from V and 5 from J, leaving 11 bases between them. DNA of the CDR3: TGTGCCAGTAGTCTACGCGAGGAAGATACGCAGTATTTT. Protein: CASSLREEDTQYF.

This rearrangement joins TRBV6-4 to TRBJ2-3; 10 nucleotides align to TRBD2. Germline CDR1 is MRHNA and CDR2 is SNTAGT. This CDR3 is 15 amino acids long. The trim removed 3 bases at V and 0 bases at J, leaving 0 bases unmatched. CDR3 coding DNA: TGTGCCAGCAGTGAACTAGCGGGGAGCACAGATACGCAGTATTTT. Translation: CASSELAGSTDTQYF.

V gene TRBV7-2 combines with J gene TRBJ2-1; 9 bases are a match to TRBD2. CDR3 size: 16 residues. With V trimmed by 3 bases and J by 3 bases, 6 bases remained unmatched. Per the germline V gene, CDR1 is SGHTA and CDR2 is FQGNSA. The CDR3 sequence: CASSLLTSGYYNEQFF. The CDR3 DNA reads TGTGCCAGCAGCTTGCTGACTAGCGGATACTACAATGAGCAGTTCTTC.

This clone was found a few times. The rearrangement links TRBV15 to TRBJ1-5, with D uncertain. In germline, CDR1 is LNHNV, CDR2 YYDKDF (reference sequence). V was clipped by 0 bases and J by 2 bases, with 14 bases between them. The CDR3 has 17 residues. This CDR3 is CATSRDIDLQGNQPQHF. DNA for the CDR3: TGTGCCACCAGCAGAGATATTGACCTTCAAGGCAATCAGCCCCAGCATTTT.

This clone was counted only a few times. The rearrangement links TRBV29-1 to TRBJ2-6; tentative D call: TRBD2 (5 bases). This CDR3 has 18 residues. Trimming left V 6 bases short and J 0 bases short, with 21 bases between. CDR1 is SQVTM and CDR2 is ANQGSEA in the germline V gene. For the CDR3, the DNA is TGCAGCGTGCCTATGGAGGCGCAATATGGCTCTGGGGCCAACGTCCTGACTTTC. Translated, it gives CSVPMEAQYGSGANVLTF. Full variable domain (remainder filled in from reference TRBV29-1 and TRBJ2-6): SAVISQKPSRDICQRGTSLTIQCQVDSQVTMMFWYRQQPGQSLTLIATANQGSEATYESGFVIDKFPISRPNLTFSTLTVSNMSPEDSSIYLCSVPMEAQYGSGANVLTFGAGSRLTVL.

This sequence joins TRBV15 and TRBJ1-4, with a possible D match to TRBD1 (5 bases). The CDR3 is made up of 16 amino acids. The V end lost 8 bases, the J end lost 0 bases, and 16 bases lay between the germline ends. Germline lookup yields CDR1 LNHNV and CDR2 YYDKDF (reference sequence). CDR3 DNA: TGTGCCACCCTCGACAGCCCAGTTGCAACTAATGAAAAACTGTTTTTT. Translated: CATLDSPVATNEKLFF.

This clone was seen more than once but under ten times. The chain couples TRBV28 to TRBJ1-3, with unresolved D. This CDR3 is built from 13 residues. Looked up from germline, CDR1 is MDHEN and CDR2 is SYDVKM. V dropped 4 bases and J dropped 6 bases, with 10 bases sitting between them. CDR3 sequence (DNA): TGTGCCAGCAGTTCCGGACCCCAAAACACCATATATTTT. This encodes CASSSGPQNTIYF.